These 13 T cell receptor beta chains were sequenced from one sample in a study of cytomegalovirus exposure and HLA in healthy donors. PCR used 60 Vbeta primers and 13 Jbeta primers. Assay used: immunoSEQ multiplex PCR; TCRdb lists only in-frame clones, some missing. The sample consists of about 210,000 clones, around nine tenths of them appearing once. Specimen: PBMCs. All receptors come from a woman in her thirties in good health and CMV-seronegative.

A few counts support this clone. The chain is built from TRBV29-1 and TRBJ1-1; D ambiguous. The CDR3 spans 15 residues. The V gene lost 6 bases and the J gene lost 1 base, with 18 bases spanning the gap. Germline values: CDR1 SQVTM, CDR2 ANQGSEA. This CDR3 reads CSVRDSATGNTEAFF. The CDR3 DNA reads as TGCAGCGTGCGTGACTCAGCGACGGGGAACACTGAAGCTTTCTTT.

The gene calls are TRBV25-1 and TRBJ2-1, with TRBD2 matching 10 bases. V dropped 5 bases and J dropped 7; count of bases not matched to a gene: 11. The CDR3 totals 16 residues. Germline V gene lookup returns CDR1 MGHDK and CDR2 SYGVNS. The CDR3 is CASSPQGLAGENEQFF. Here the CDR3 DNA reads TGTGCCAGCAGTCCCCAGGGCCTAGCGGGAGAAAATGAGCAGTTCTTC. Filled out from reference TRBV25-1 and TRBJ2-1, the complete variable domain reads EADIYQTPRYLVIGTGKKITLECSQTMGHDKMYWYQQDPGMELHLIHYSYGVNSTEKGDLSSESTVSRIRTEHFPLTLESARPSHTSQYLCASSPQGLAGENEQFFGPGTRLTVL.

The rearrangement uses TRBV6-6 and TRBJ1-1; D may be TRBD1 (5 bases). CDR1 and CDR2 from the germline V gene are MNHNY and SVGAGI (reference sequence). The CDR3 covers 16 residues. V lost 2 bases and J 0 bases, leaving 13 bases between the germline ends. In nucleotides, the CDR3 is TGTGCCAGCAGTTACGATCCCAGGGCGATGAACACTGAAGCTTTCTTT. Translating it yields CASSYDPRAMNTEAFF.

This sequence joins TRBV7-2 and TRBJ2-3, with TRBD2 matching 10 bases. Germline trimming cut 5 bases from V and 0 bases from J; bases unmatched to any gene: 5. CDR1 SGHTA and CDR2 FQGNSA come from the germline V gene. This CDR3 has 16 amino acids. CDR3 region: CASSPGLAESTDTQYF. Here the CDR3 DNA reads TGTGCCAGCAGCCCAGGACTAGCGGAGAGCACAGATACGCAGTATTTT.

The chain has TRBV5-1 and TRBJ2-5, with TRBD1 as a possible D gene (6 bases). The CDR3 loop spans 14 amino acids. The germline CDR1 and CDR2 sequences are SGHRS and YFSETQ. Trimming removed 4 bases at V and 3 bases at J, with 13 bases between. The CDR3 coding sequence is TGCGCCAGCAGCCTTCAGGGGCGGGAAGAGACCCAGTACTTC. Protein sequence: CASSLQGREETQYF.

The V and J genes are TRBV6-4 and TRBJ2-1; 9 bases match TRBD2. V was clipped by 4 bases and J by 7 bases; unmatched bases: 8. The CDR3 contains 15 residues. Germline assignment: CDR1 MRHNA and CDR2 SNTAGT. DNA for the CDR3: TGTGCCAGCAGTGCCTCGGGACTAGCTGGGAATGAGCAGTTCTTC. Translation gives CASSASGLAGNEQFF.

V gene TRBV11-3 combines with J gene TRBJ2-5, with a tentative D call TRBD1 (5 bases). The ends were cut back, 5 bases at V and 8 bases at J, with 15 bases in the middle. Germline V gene lookup returns CDR1 SGHNT and CDR2 YENEEA. This CDR3 has 13 residues. The CDR3 DNA reads TGTGCCAGCAGCCCTACCCCGCAGGGCACCCAGTACTTC. It is translated as CASSPTPQGTQYF.

The chain joins TRBV6-5 to TRBJ2-7; maybe TRBD1 (6 bases). Per the germline V gene, CDR1 is MNHEY and CDR2 is SVGAGI. V was clipped by 6 bases and J by 3 bases, with 15 bases between them. The CDR3 covers 14 residues. Written as DNA, the CDR3 is TGTGCCAGCAGCTACGGGGACACGGACTACGAGCAGTACTTC. It specifies CASSYGDTDYEQYF.

This sequence joins TRBV19 and TRBJ2-1, with D uncertain. The CDR3 runs 16 residues. V gave up 5 bases and J gave up 0 bases, with 14 bases separating them. The germline V gene encodes CDR1 LNHDA and CDR2 SQIVND (reference sequence). DNA of the CDR3: TGTGCCAGTAGTTTTGACGCGGCTAGCTCCTACAATGAGCAGTTCTTC. Translation: CASSFDAASSYNEQFF.

The genes are TRBV4-1 and TRBJ2-1; 12 bases align to TRBD2. This CDR3 contains 17 residues. The germline V gene has CDR1 MGHRA and CDR2 YSYEKL. The V and J ends lost 6 bases and 2 bases, in that order; junction bases with no gene match: 8. This CDR3 reads CASRRLAGGLAYNEQFF. DNA for the CDR3: TGCGCCAGCAGGCGGCTAGCGGGGGGGCTGGCCTACAATGAGCAGTTCTTC.

J is TRBJ2-1 and V is TRBV7-8, with 8 bases lining up with TRBD1. Trimming took 5 bases from V and 8 from J; bases not matched to a gene: 5. The germline CDR1 and CDR2 sequences are SGHVS and FQNEAQ. CDR3 size: 13 residues. The CDR3 nucleotides are TGTGCCAGCAGCCAGGGACAGGTCTATGAGCAGTTCTTC. Its translation is CASSQGQVYEQFF.

The rearrangement links TRBV5-5 to TRBJ1-3, with 7 nucleotides matching TRBD1. The CDR3 is made up of 18 amino acids. Per the germline V gene, CDR1 is SGHKS and CDR2 is YYEKEE (reference sequence). The trim removed 1 base at V and 1 base at J, leaving 11 bases unmatched. CDR3 loop: CASSLRSRQGVSGNTIYF. The CDR3 coding sequence is TGTGCCAGCAGCTTGAGAAGCCGACAGGGTGTTTCTGGAAACACCATATATTTT.

This sequence joins TRBV9 and TRBJ1-1; no clear D. CDR1 SGDLS and CDR2 YYNGEE come from the germline V gene. CDR3 length: 13 amino acids. The V end lost 2 bases, the J end lost 8 bases, and 13 bases lay between the germline ends. This CDR3 reads CASSVRAASEAFF. The CDR3 region has the DNA TGTGCCAGCAGCGTGCGGGCCGCCTCCGAAGCTTTCTTT.